Below, 27 T cell receptor beta chains from the same sample are listed, as sequenced in a study of T cell clonality in common variable immunodeficiency. Sequenced by immunoSEQ multiplex PCR; TCRdb stores in-frame clones only, minus some. The sample includes about 37,000 clones, none of them occurring once. The specimen was peripheral blood mononuclear cells. The receptor source for this set is a person aged 18 to 70 in good health.

This clone was counted many times. The missing CDR3 end, 3 residues past where the read stops, is filled in from the germline J gene. The chain is built from TRBV18 and TRBJ1-6; 8 bases are a match to TRBD1. CDR3 size: 14 residues. With V trimmed by 4 bases and J by 7 bases, 3 bases remained unmatched. Germline V gene lookup returns CDR1 KGHSH and CDR2 LQKENI. The CDR3 loop reads CASSQDRVNSPLHF. CDR3 bases read: TGTGCCAGCTCACAGGACAGGGTGAATTCACCC.

There are many counts of this clone. The sequenced fragment ends 3 residues before the CDR3 boundary, so the rest is inferred from the germline J gene. V and J are TRBV4-2 and TRBJ2-7; 8 nucleotides line up with TRBD2. J was trimmed by 2 bases and V by 6 bases; bases with no gene match: 3. Germline-derived CDR1 and CDR2 are LGHNA and YNFKEQ. The length of the CDR3 is 13 residues. Here the CDR3 reads CASRSSGTYEQYF. CDR3 bases read: TGTGCCAGCAGAAGTAGCGGGACCTACGAG.

The sample holds many counts of this clone. Read coverage stops 3 residues before the CDR3 terminus; the germline J gene supplies the remainder. V and J are TRBV19 and TRBJ1-2; maybe TRBD1 (6 bases). The length of the CDR3 is 17 residues. V was trimmed by 8 bases and J by 2 bases, leaving 24 bases between them. The germline V gene has CDR1 LNHDA and CDR2 SQIVND (reference sequence). Here the CDR3 reads CASRLLSGQTSNYGYTF. CDR3 DNA, as far as it was read: TGTGCCAGTCGACTCTTATCCGGACAGACCTCCAACTATGGC.

This clone was observed a few times. From the germline J gene comes the end of the CDR3, since the read stops 3 residues before it. The chain joins TRBV6-1 to TRBJ1-1, with D tentatively TRBD1 (5 bases). The germline gives CDR1 MNHNS, CDR2 SASEGT. CDR3 length: 13 amino acids. The ends were cut back, 4 bases at V and 3 bases at J, with 9 bases in the middle. CDR3 sequence: CASSVGGDTEAFF. The covered CDR3 bases are TGTGCCAGCAGTGTGGGGGGGGACACTGAA.

Worth noting for this clone: The CDR3 is cut off 3 residues early in the read; its end comes from the germline J gene. The chain couples TRBV19 to TRBJ1-1; perhaps TRBD1 as D (6 bases). V was clipped by 6 bases and J by 7 bases, with 18 bases between them. This CDR3 is built from 14 residues. The germline CDR1 and CDR2 sequences are LNHDA and SQIVND (reference sequence). The CDR3 spells CASSRGLAGDEAFF. The covered CDR3 bases are TGTGCCAGTAGCAGGGGACTAGCGGGAGATGAA.

This clone was observed many times. The sequence runs out 3 residues before the end of the CDR3; the remainder is reconstructed from the germline J gene. Other DNA sequences in the same sample also yield this CDR3. The V and J genes are TRBV5-1 and TRBJ2-1; possibly TRBD2 for D (5 bases). The V end lost 1 base, the J end lost 4 bases, and 15 bases lay between the germline ends. Germline CDR1 reads SGHRS; CDR2 reads YFSETQ. The length of the CDR3 is 16 residues. The CDR3 bases that were read are TGCGCCAGCAGCTTGAGAGGCAGCGGCCTGTACAATGAG. This sequence encodes CASSLRGSGLYNE. The entire CDR3 sequence reads CASSLRGSGLYNEQFF.

Many counts were recorded for this clone. The CDR3 end falls 3 residues outside the read, so it is completed with the germline J gene. The V and J genes are TRBV28 and TRBJ2-5, with 7 bases matching TRBD1. V lost 4 bases and J lost 4; bases outside the gene matches: 6. Looked up from germline, CDR1 is MDHEN and CDR2 is SYDVKM. The CDR3 consists of 14 residues. CDR3 sequence reads: CASSSRGGLETQYF. CDR3 DNA (partial): TGTGCCAGCAGTTCGCGAGGGGGCTTAGAGACC.

This clone was counted many times. With the read ending 3 residues before the CDR3 end, the germline J gene is used to fill in that end. The chain combines TRBV2 with TRBJ2-5, with 7 bases identical to TRBD2. The CDR3 extends over 12 amino acids. Germline assignment: CDR1 SNHLY and CDR2 FYNNEI. After removal of 7 bases from V and 5 bases from J, the junction contained 4 bases not matched to a gene. CDR3 amino acids: CASNGGVETQYF. CDR3 DNA (partial): TGTGCCAGCAATGGGGGGGTTGAGACC. Variable domain in full (rest from reference TRBV2 and TRBJ2-5): EPEVTQTPSHQVTQMGQEVILRCVPISNHLYFYWYRQILGQKVEFLVSFYNNEISEKSEIFDDQFSVERPDGSNFTLKIRSTKLEDSAMYFCASNGGVETQYFGPGTRLLVL.

At least ten counts were recorded for this clone. The read terminates 3 residues ahead of where the CDR3 ends, so the germline J gene completes it. The chain employs TRBV7-9 and TRBJ2-5, with D perhaps TRBD1 (6 bases). Looked up from germline, CDR1 is SEHNR and CDR2 is FQNEAQ (reference sequence). CDR3 length: 15 amino acids. Trimming took off 2 bases at V and 4 bases at J, with 14 bases between the two ends. The CDR3 is CASSLIGGRGETQYF. The CDR3 DNA, read in part, is TGTGCCAGCAGCTTAATCGGAGGCAGGGGAGAGACC.

This clone showed up many times. The CDR3 goes on 3 residues after the read ends, and that part is filled in from the germline J gene. This rearrangement joins TRBV7-2 to TRBJ2-7; 7 bases agree with TRBD1. This CDR3 is built from 13 residues. In germline, CDR1 is SGHTA, CDR2 FQGNSA. Trimming at V came to 9 bases and at J to 0 bases, leaving 5 bases not matched to a gene. The CDR3 is CASRTGYSYEQYF. The covered CDR3 bases are TGTGCCAGTCGGACAGGCTACTCCTACGAG.

This clone showed up many times. The read ends 3 residues shy of where the CDR3 ends; the end is completed using the germline J gene. V and J are TRBV5-1 and TRBJ2-1; D possibly corresponds to TRBD1 (8 bases). V gave up 7 bases and J gave up 3 bases, with 14 bases separating them. The V gene's germline CDR1 is SGHRS and CDR2 YFSETQ. The CDR3 covers 14 residues. CDR3 sequence reads: CASWNRGGYNEQFF. CDR3 DNA (partial): TGCGCCAGCTGGAACAGGGGGGGCTACAATGAG.

This clone came up many times. With the read ending 3 residues before the CDR3 end, the germline J gene is used to fill in that end. The chain combines TRBV7-8 with TRBJ2-7; tentative D call: TRBD1 (6 bases). The CDR3 spans 14 residues. Trimming took 5 bases from V and 1 from J, leaving 12 bases between them. Germline-derived CDR1 and CDR2 are SGHVS and FQNEAQ. CDR3 in amino acids: CASSPGTPSYEQYF. The part of the CDR3 DNA that was read is TGTGCCAGCAGCCCCGGGACACCATCCTACGAG.

At least ten counts were recorded for this clone. The CDR3 goes on 3 residues after the read ends, and that part is filled in from the germline J gene. V gene TRBV5-1 combines with J gene TRBJ2-3, with D perhaps matching TRBD2 (5 bases). V lost 6 bases and J 2 bases, leaving 10 bases between the germline ends. Germline CDR1 SGHRS, CDR2 YFSETQ. This CDR3 contains 13 residues. The CDR3 loop reads CASNPADTDTQYF. Partial CDR3 DNA: TGCGCCAGCAACCCAGCGGACACAGATACG.

This clone came up many times. The CDR3 end falls 3 residues outside the read, so it is completed with the germline J gene. This sequence joins TRBV11-2 and TRBJ1-1, with 7 nucleotides matching TRBD1. The CDR3 spans 13 residues. Germline CDR1 reads SGHAT; CDR2 reads FQNNGV. The V and J ends lost 4 bases and 4 bases, in that order; junction bases with no gene match: 3. CDR3 amino acids: CASSSNRGTEAFF. The sequenced CDR3 bases are TGTGCCAGCAGCTCAAACAGGGGCACTGAA.

This clone was counted many times. The CDR3 is cut off 3 residues early in the read; its end comes from the germline J gene. The chain employs TRBV7-7 and TRBJ2-7, with 8 bases fitting TRBD1. CDR1 is SSHAT, CDR2 FNYEAQ, per germline (reference sequence). This CDR3 is built from 14 residues. Germline trimming cut 5 bases from V and 3 bases from J; bases unmatched to any gene: 6. The sequenced CDR3 bases are TGTGCCAGCAGCCCCGGGACAGGATTCTACGAG. It specifies CASSPGTGFYE. The entire CDR3 reads CASSPGTGFYEQYF.

This clone has ten or more counts. Other DNA sequences in this specimen translate into the identical CDR3. CDR3 loop: CASSPSSGSYNEQFF. The covered CDR3 bases are TGTGCCAGCAGCCCTTCCAGCGGCTCCTACAATGAG. The chain is built from TRBV11-3 and TRBJ2-1, with D perhaps matching TRBD2 (5 bases). The CDR3 end lies 3 residues beyond the end of the read and is filled in from the germline J gene. CDR1 is SGHNT and CDR2 is YENEEA in the germline V gene. The CDR3 has 15 residues. V shed 5 bases and J shed 0 bases, with 11 bases lying between them.

This clone was detected ten times or more. The CDR3 extends 3 residues past the end of the read, so its final part is completed from the germline J gene. The chain is built from TRBV12-3 or TRBV12-4 and TRBJ1-4; 8 bases are shared with TRBD1. The trim removed 6 bases at V and 8 bases at J, leaving 11 bases unmatched. This CDR3 contains 15 residues. CDR3 DNA, as far as it was read: TGTGCCAGCAGACCGAGCGGGACAGGTGACGAAAAA. This gives the protein CASRPSGTGDEK. The whole CDR3 reads CASRPSGTGDEKLFF.

This clone was observed at least ten times. The CDR3 end falls 3 residues outside the read, so it is completed with the germline J gene. The V and J genes are TRBV19 and TRBJ2-1; 9 nucleotides match TRBD2. Germline V gene sequence: CDR1 LNHDA, CDR2 SQIVND (reference sequence). The CDR3 runs to 16 residues. V gave up 2 bases and J gave up 9 bases; unmatched junction bases: 11. The CDR3 sequence is CASSIRAGGPSGEQFF. The DNA read from the CDR3 is TGTGCCAGTAGTATAAGGGCGGGAGGGCCGTCCGGTGAG.

There are many counts of this clone. Read coverage stops 3 residues before the CDR3 terminus; the germline J gene supplies the remainder. The rearrangement joins TRBV28 to TRBJ2-7; a weak D match, TRBD2 (5 bases). The CDR3 contains 13 residues. V lost 4 bases and J 4 bases, leaving 11 bases between the germline ends. Germline V lookup: CDR1 MDHEN, CDR2 SYDVKM. The DNA read from the CDR3 is TGTGCCAGCAGTTCGGGGTTCGGGTACGAG. This codes for CASSSGFGYE. In full, the CDR3 reads CASSSGFGYEQYF.

This clone was detected ten times or more. The CDR3 goes on 3 residues after the read ends, and that part is filled in from the germline J gene. The chain is built from TRBV6-1 and TRBJ1-6; D not resolved. V was clipped by 2 bases and J by 0 bases, with 8 bases between them. The CDR3 has 16 amino acids. Germline CDR1 is MNHNS and CDR2 is SASEGT. CDR3: CASSETASSYNSPLHF. Incomplete CDR3 DNA: TGTGCCAGCAGTGAAACCGCTAGCTCCTATAATTCACCC.

This clone was counted at least ten times. The CDR3 end is not reached by the read, which stops 3 residues before it; the germline J gene fills it in. The genes are TRBV19 and TRBJ1-5; weak D call: TRBD1 (5 bases). From germline, CDR1 is LNHDA and CDR2 SQIVND (reference sequence). The CDR3 runs to 13 residues. V dropped 8 bases and J dropped 5 bases, with 13 bases sitting between them. The CDR3: CASRRGGYQPQHF. CDR3 DNA, as far as it was read: TGTGCCAGTCGGCGGGGCGGCTATCAGCCC.

The table lists this clone with many counts. The CDR3 end lies 3 residues beyond the end of the read and is filled in from the germline J gene. V gene TRBV2 combines with J gene TRBJ2-5; D tentatively fits TRBD1 or TRBD2 (6 bases each). V was clipped by 4 bases and J by 0 bases, with 12 bases between them. Germline-derived CDR1 and CDR2 are SNHLY and FYNNEI. The CDR3 length is 15 residues. CDR3 sequence reads: CASSGRGSYQETQYF. The part of the CDR3 DNA that was read is TGTGCCAGCAGTGGGAGGGGGTCGTACCAAGAGACC.

This clone occurred many times. The CDR3 goes on 3 residues after the read ends, and that part is filled in from the germline J gene. V usage is TRBV20-1 and J usage is TRBJ2-4, with a weak D call TRBD1 (6 bases). Germline CDR1 is DFQATT and CDR2 is SNEGSKA (reference sequence). The CDR3 has 10 residues. CDR3 DNA (partial): TGCAGTGGCGACGAGGGGGTT. This gives the protein CSGDEGV. The complete CDR3 reads CSGDEGVQYF.

This clone was seen ten or more times. From the germline J gene comes the end of the CDR3, since the read stops 3 residues before it. V is TRBV7-9 and J is TRBJ2-7, with 7 positions matching TRBD2. Trimming cost V 6 bases and J 0 bases; bases outside gene matches: 8. This CDR3 is built from 15 residues. Germline CDR1 is SEHNR and CDR2 is FQNEAQ (reference sequence). CDR3 DNA, as far as it was read: TGTGCCAGCAGACCCTTTACTAGCGACTCCTACGAG. Its protein product is CASRPFTSDSYE. The entire CDR3 sequence reads CASRPFTSDSYEQYF. Together with reference TRBV7-9 and TRBJ2-7, the CDR3 gives the full variable domain: DTGVSQNPRHKITKRGQNVTFRCDPISEHNRLYWYRQTLGQGPEFLTYFQNEAQLEKSRLLSDRFSAERPKGSFSTLEIQRTEQGDSAMYLCASRPFTSDSYEQYFGPGTRLTVT.

This clone has a count of ten or more. The read ends 3 residues before the CDR3 terminus; that terminus is restored from the germline J gene. This chain links TRBV30 with TRBJ2-5; D gene uncertain. Germline V gene data show CDR1 as GTSNPN and CDR2 as SVGIG (reference sequence). The germline V and J ends were trimmed by 0 bases and 3 bases, with 8 bases remaining between them. This CDR3 is built from 13 residues. The part of the CDR3 DNA that was read is TGTGCCTGGAGTGTATCGGCGGAAGAGACC. Translation: CAWSVSAEET. In full, the CDR3 reads CAWSVSAEETQYF.

For this clone: Read data end 3 residues before the CDR3 end; the end is taken from the germline J gene. The chain is built from TRBV5-1 and TRBJ2-1; 7 bases agree with TRBD1. With 3 bases clipped from V and 7 bases from J, the junction kept 7 bases outside the gene matches. Germline loops: CDR1 SGHRS, CDR2 YFSETQ. The CDR3 contains 14 residues. The CDR3 is CASSWETGKNEQFF. Partial CDR3 DNA: TGCGCCAGCAGCTGGGAGACAGGGAAGAATGAG.

This clone was detected ten times or more. The CDR3 bases that were read are TGCAGTGCTGTACCGACAGGGGAGAGGAGCAATCAGCCC. It encodes CSAVPTGERSNQP. The whole CDR3 region reads CSAVPTGERSNQPQHF. The chain combines TRBV20-1 with TRBJ1-5; 8 bases are shared with TRBD1. The missing CDR3 end, 3 residues past where the read stops, is filled in from the germline J gene. In germline, CDR1 is DFQATT, CDR2 SNEGSKA (reference sequence). V was pared by 5 bases and J by 1 base, with 10 bases of the junction left unmatched. The CDR3 length is 16 residues.